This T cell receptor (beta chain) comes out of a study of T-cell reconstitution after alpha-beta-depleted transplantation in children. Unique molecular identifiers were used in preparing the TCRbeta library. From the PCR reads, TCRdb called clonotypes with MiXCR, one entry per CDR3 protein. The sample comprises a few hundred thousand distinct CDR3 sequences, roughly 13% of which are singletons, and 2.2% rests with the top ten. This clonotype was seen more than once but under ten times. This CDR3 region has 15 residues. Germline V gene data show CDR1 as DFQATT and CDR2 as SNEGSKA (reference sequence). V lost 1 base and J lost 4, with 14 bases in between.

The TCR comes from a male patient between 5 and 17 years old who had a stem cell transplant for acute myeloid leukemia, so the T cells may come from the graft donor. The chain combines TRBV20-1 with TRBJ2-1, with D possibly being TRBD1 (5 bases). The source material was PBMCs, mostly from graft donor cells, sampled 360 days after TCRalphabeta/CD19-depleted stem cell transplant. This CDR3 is CSARAVDSPYNEQFF. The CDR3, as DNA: TGCAGTGCTAGAGCGGTTGACAGCCCTTACAATGAGCAGTTCTTC.